Shown below are 7 T cell receptor beta chains from a single sample sequenced in a study of T cell repertoires in cytomegalovirus infection. TCRdb re-called the reads through MiXCR, storing one row per CDR3 protein. The sample shows about 83,000 distinct CDR3 sequences, around 28% of them seen only once. No cognate antigen is known for these TCRs. The starting material was CD8+ T cells from cultured PBMCs, obtained from culture after CMV antigen stimulation. The source is a human donor in good health (CMV status not recorded). Some clones in this sample may be carry-over from other donors' samples.

The chain carries TRBV12-5 and TRBJ1-2; D is possibly TRBD1 (5 bases). The CDR3 is 14 amino acids. Germline V CDR1 and CDR2: LGHNT, FRNRAP. Trimming took 6 bases from V and 2 from J, leaving 13 bases between them. CDR3 in amino acids: CASGLTDSNYGYTF. For the CDR3, the DNA is TGTGCTAGTGGACTTACCGACAGCAACTATGGCTACACCTTC. Filled out from reference TRBV12-5 and TRBJ1-2, the complete variable domain reads DARVTQTPRHKVTEMGQEVTMRCQPILGHNTVFWYRQTMMQGLELLAYFRNRAPLDDSGMPKDRFSAEMPDATLATLKIQPSEPRDSAVYFCASGLTDSNYGYTFGSGTRLTVV.

The chain joins TRBV4-1 to TRBJ2-2; the D gene could be TRBD1 or TRBD2 (5 bases each). This CDR3 is 16 amino acids long. The V end lost 3 bases, the J end lost 4 bases, and 15 bases lay between the germline ends. Germline V lookup: CDR1 MGHRA, CDR2 YSYEKL. The CDR3 coding sequence is TGCGCCAGCAGCCAGCTCACGACGGGACCCACCGGGGAGCTGTTTTTT. It encodes CASSQLTTGPTGELFF.

This clonotype appeared many times. V gene TRBV7-2 combines with J gene TRBJ2-3; the D gene is possibly TRBD2 (5 bases). V lost 2 bases and J 4 bases, leaving 7 bases between the germline ends. From germline, CDR1 is SGHTA and CDR2 FQGNSA. This CDR3 region has 13 residues. The CDR3 region has the DNA TGTGCCAGCAGCTTAAATAGCGCAGATACGCAGTATTTT. The encoded protein is CASSLNSADTQYF.

The chain employs TRBV27 and TRBJ1-1, with 9 nucleotides matching TRBD1. Unmatched junction bases numbered 5, after V lost 6 bases and J lost 3 bases. This CDR3 region has 14 residues. CDR1 and CDR2 from the germline V gene are MNHEY and SMNVEV (reference sequence). The CDR3 here is CASSRTGVDTEAFF. DNA of the CDR3: TGTGCCAGCAGCCGGACAGGGGTGGACACTGAAGCTTTCTTT.

The table lists this clonotype with a count of one. The rearrangement links TRBV7-1 to TRBJ1-4, with D tentatively TRBD1 (5 bases). TRBV7-1 is treated as an ORF (open reading frame) with a function not yet certain. The CDR3 extends over 15 amino acids. Between the trimmed V and J ends, which lost 7 bases and 0 bases, there was a span of 12 bases. The CDR3 region is CASTSGGATNEKLFF. The CDR3 DNA reads TGTGCCAGCACCTCTGGGGGGGCAACTAATGAAAAACTGTTTTTT.

The V gene is TRBV9, the J gene TRBJ2-2; unclear D gene. Germline CDR1 is SGDLS and CDR2 is YYNGEE. The V and J ends lost 0 bases and 2 bases respectively, with 2 bases between them. The CDR3 has 13 amino acids. The CDR3 loop reads CASSVGNTGELFF. CDR3 sequence (DNA): TGTGCCAGCAGCGTAGGAAACACCGGGGAGCTGTTTTTT.

The genes are TRBV13 and TRBJ2-3; D tentatively fits TRBD1 or TRBD2 (5 bases each). Looked up from germline, CDR1 is PRHDT and CDR2 is FYEKMQ (reference sequence). V was clipped by 3 bases and J by 2 bases, with 9 bases between them. CDR3 length equals 14 residues. The CDR3 nucleotides are TGTGCCAGCAGCTTCACGGGGCACACAGATACGCAGTATTTT. It encodes CASSFTGHTDTQYF.